These 3 T cell receptor beta chains were sequenced from one sample in a study of molecular identifiers for immune sequencing clone quantification (dated by TCRdb to between 2017 and 2018). Library creation used PCR. Sequencing was performed on a NextSeq 500. TCRdb reanalyzed the raw reads on its own, using fastp at Q25 for trimming and MiXCR for clone calling, and kept in-frame beta chains. Rows merge per CDR3 protein into single entries with the most common DNA and genes. The sample yields some 590,000 distinct CDR3 sequences; around 25% were counted once. The ten largest clones represent about 0.81% of the sample. Material: naive CD8+ T cells from blood, with Jurkat cell RNA spiked in. In light of the paper, this sample's cell subset or site label describes: FACS-sorted CD8+CD4-CCR7+CD45RA+ naive T cells. The receptor source for this set is a human donor in good health. Some libraries in this study had Jurkat cell RNA spiked in.

This clonotype was counted between two and nine times. The chain employs TRBV6-7 and TRBJ1-3, with D hard to call. TRBV6-7 is designated an ORF whose function remains uncertain. This CDR3 comprises 15 residues. The ends were cut back, 4 bases at V and 9 bases at J, with 19 bases in the middle. The CDR3 nucleotides are TGTGCCAGCAGTTGCAGCGGTTTCGAATGTGGCACCATATATTTT. Protein product: CASSCSGFECGTIYF.

This clonotype was counted between two and nine times. The CDR3 does not close with the conserved phenylalanine or tryptophan, likely indicating a read error. The V and J genes are TRBV4-3 and TRBJ2-7; the match to TRBD1 covers 8 bases. The CDR3 sequence is 15 residues long. Germline CDR1 LGHNA, CDR2 YSLEER. J was trimmed by 0 bases and V by 1 base; bases with no gene match: 2. This CDR3 reads CASSQGQGASYEQYS. For the CDR3, the DNA is TGCGCCAGCAGCCAAGGTCAGGGGGCCTCCTACGAGCAGTACTCC.

This clonotype appeared once. This may stem from a read error, because a much larger clone lies one nucleotide away. The chain is built from TRBV7-9 and TRBJ2-6; no definite D call. Per the germline V gene, CDR1 is SEHNR and CDR2 is FQNEAQ (reference sequence). CDR3 length equals 17 residues. Trimming removed 0 bases from V and 4 bases from J, with 13 bases in between. The CDR3 is CASSLAPAGPGANVLTF. In DNA, the CDR3 is TGTGCCAGCAGCTTAGCGCCGGCAGGTCCGGGGGCCAACGTCCTGACTTTC. The full variable domain, its missing parts supplied by reference TRBV7-9 and TRBJ2-6, is DTGVSQNPRHKITKRGQNVTFRCDPISEHNRLYWYRQTLGQGPEFLTYFQNEAQLEKSRLLSDRFSAERPKGSFSTLEIQRTEQGDSAMYLCASSLAPAGPGANVLTFGAGSRLTVL.